This entry describes one TCR beta chain. Its antigen is unidentified. A multiplex PCR was run with 60 Vbeta primers and 13 Jbeta primers. The repertoire was sequenced with immunoSEQ multiplex PCR; TCRdb's copy has only in-frame clones and lacks some. The table includes 200,000 or so clones, roughly 90% detected once. Participants comprised healthy donors of bone marrow. Trimming took 4 bases from V and 4 from J; bases not matched to a gene: 3. This CDR3 has 14 amino acids. Germline V gene sequence: CDR1 GTSNPN, CDR2 SVGIG (reference sequence). The data belong to a study of cytomegalovirus exposure and HLA in healthy donors. Turning to the study itself: The early release's HLA-typed donors yielded approximately 82 million unique TCRs.

Findings and caveats of the study: Later analysis demonstrated an association between a missense DCLRE1C variant and TCR beta V- and J-gene trimming. For most TCR sequences rarity was the rule, although some public TCRs occurred in many donors.

Sample: PBMCs. This TCR was recovered from a girl under three years old in good health and CMV-seronegative. The rearrangement uses TRBV30 and TRBJ2-3; TRBD2 matches at 12 bases. DNA for the CDR3: TGTGCCTGGACTAGCGGGGGGGCTGCAGATACGCAGTATTTT. Protein sequence: CAWTSGGAADTQYF.